The rows below give T cell receptor beta chains drawn from one sample of a study of blood T cells in healthy people across ages. TCRdb independently ran MiXCR on the 5' RACE reads; one entry per CDR3 protein. The table has hundreds of thousands of distinct CDR3 sequences, roughly 43% seen once. Input material: blood. The source of these receptors is a man older than 75 in good health. Each CDR3 is given with its conserved first and last residue. D genes are given only for firm matches. For some rows the clone size is stated as once, few or many, or as a class when expanded; others skip it.

d_call: NA; v_call: TRBV7-3; clone_size: few; j_call: TRBJ2-1; cdr3_aa: CASSSPQGRGNEQFF; cdr3_nt: TGTGCCAGCAGCTCCCCTCAAGGGAGAGGCAATGAGCAGTTCTTC
d_call: NA; v_call: TRBV6-6; clone_size: NA; j_call: TRBJ1-1; cdr3_aa: CASSYSSVQKNTEAFF; cdr3_nt: TGTGCCAGCAGTTACTCGTCTGTACAGAAGAACACTGAAGCTTTCTTT
d_call: NA; v_call: TRBV20-1; clone_size: once; j_call: TRBJ1-4; cdr3_aa: CSAANGGSRREKLFF; cdr3_nt: TGCAGTGCTGCCAATGGTGGCAGTCGTCGGGAAAAACTGTTTTTT
d_call: NA; v_call: TRBV7-3; clone_size: NA; j_call: TRBJ2-2; cdr3_aa: CASSPTARGELFF; cdr3_nt: TGTGCCAGCAGCCCCACGGCCAGGGGGGAGCTGTTTTTT
d_call: NA; v_call: TRBV20-1; clone_size: few; j_call: TRBJ2-1; cdr3_aa: CSATDQNRWFF; cdr3_nt: TGCAGTGCAACCGACCAAAACAGGTGGTTCTTC
d_call: TRBD1; v_call: TRBV28; clone_size: NA; j_call: TRBJ2-2; cdr3_aa: CASRTTGQGTGELFF; cdr3_nt: TGTGCCAGCAGAACTACGGGACAGGGCACCGGGGAGCTGTTTTTT
d_call: TRBD2; v_call: TRBV28; clone_size: NA; j_call: TRBJ2-7; cdr3_aa: CASWTLAESYEQYF; cdr3_nt: TGTGCCAGCTGGACACTAGCGGAAAGCTACGAGCAGTACTTC
d_call: NA; v_call: TRBV3-1; clone_size: NA; j_call: TRBJ1-6; cdr3_aa: CASSHGPPTGTTNSPLHF; cdr3_nt: TGTGCCAGCAGCCACGGTCCCCCGACCGGGACAACCAATTCACCCCTCCACTTT
d_call: NA; v_call: TRBV12-3/TRBV12-4; clone_size: NA; j_call: TRBJ2-3; cdr3_aa: CASSFVFTGGADTQYF; cdr3_nt: TGTGCCAGCAGTTTCGTGTTCACAGGGGGGGCAGATACGCAGTATTTT
d_call: NA; v_call: TRBV12-3/TRBV12-4; clone_size: few; j_call: TRBJ1-2; cdr3_aa: CASSPHRIYGYTF; cdr3_nt: TGTGCCAGCAGCCCCCACAGGATCTATGGCTACACCTTC
d_call: TRBD2; v_call: TRBV6-2/TRBV6-3; clone_size: NA; j_call: TRBJ2-5; cdr3_aa: CASSSPGLASQETQYF; cdr3_nt: TGTGCCAGCAGTTCCCCGGGACTAGCTTCCCAAGAGACCCAGTACTTC
d_call: TRBD2; v_call: TRBV7-2; clone_size: NA; j_call: TRBJ2-2; cdr3_aa: CASSLYAGGLAGELFF; cdr3_nt: TGTGCCAGCAGCCTATATGCGGGGGGGCTAGCCGGGGAGCTGTTTTTT
d_call: NA; v_call: TRBV6-2/TRBV6-3; clone_size: once; j_call: TRBJ2-5; cdr3_aa: CASRKTGNGNEQYF; cdr3_nt: TGTGCCAGCAGAAAAACCGGGAATGGGAATGAGCAGTACTTC
d_call: TRBD1; v_call: TRBV12-5; clone_size: NA; j_call: TRBJ2-3; cdr3_aa: CASGRGQAETQYF; cdr3_nt: TGTGCTAGTGGCAGGGGGCAGGCGGAGACGCAGTATTTT
d_call: NA; v_call: TRBV6-6; clone_size: NA; j_call: TRBJ2-7; cdr3_aa: CASSYSAGVGREQYF; cdr3_nt: TGTGCCAGCAGTTACTCGGCCGGGGTAGGTCGCGAGCAGTACTTC
d_call: TRBD2; v_call: TRBV20-1; clone_size: few; j_call: TRBJ2-4; cdr3_aa: CSGKSGRDPGDIQYF; cdr3_nt: TGCAGTGGAAAAAGTGGGAGGGACCCCGGGGACATTCAGTACTTC
d_call: NA; v_call: TRBV24-1; clone_size: few; j_call: TRBJ1-2; cdr3_aa: CATSDPGEVNGYTF; cdr3_nt: TGTGCCACCAGTGACCCAGGGGAAGTAAATGGCTACACCTTC
d_call: NA; v_call: TRBV6-2/TRBV6-3; clone_size: NA; j_call: TRBJ1-5; cdr3_aa: CASSPRSQQPQHF; cdr3_nt: TGTGCCAGCAGCCCGAGGTCTCAACAGCCCCAGCATTTT
d_call: TRBD1; v_call: TRBV28; clone_size: once; j_call: TRBJ1-5; cdr3_aa: CASTPDRDQSLNQPQHF; cdr3_nt: TGTGCCAGCACCCCGGACAGGGATCAGAGTTTAAATCAGCCCCAGCATTTT
d_call: TRBD1; v_call: TRBV7-2; clone_size: many; j_call: TRBJ2-5; cdr3_aa: CASSLAGTGETQYF; cdr3_nt: TGTGCCAGCAGCTTAGCTGGGACAGGGGAGACCCAGTACTTC
d_call: TRBD1; v_call: TRBV9; clone_size: NA; j_call: TRBJ2-7; cdr3_aa: CASSLRTGLNYSYEQYF; cdr3_nt: TGTGCCAGCAGCCTAAGGACAGGGCTTAATTATAGCTACGAGCAGTACTTC
d_call: TRBD1; v_call: TRBV20-1; clone_size: NA; j_call: TRBJ2-2; cdr3_aa: CSANDRGRLNTGELFF; cdr3_nt: TGCAGTGCTAATGACAGGGGGCGCTTAAACACCGGGGAGCTGTTTTTT
d_call: NA; v_call: TRBV7-2; clone_size: NA; j_call: TRBJ1-6; cdr3_aa: CASSRLDLNSPLHF; cdr3_nt: TGTGCCAGCAGCCGACTCGATCTAAATTCACCCCTCCACTTT
d_call: NA; v_call: TRBV4-1; clone_size: few; j_call: TRBJ2-4; cdr3_aa: CAAWVGVKNIQYF; cdr3_nt: TGCGCCGCCTGGGTGGGCGTCAAAAACATTCAGTACTTC
d_call: NA; v_call: TRBV11-2; clone_size: NA; j_call: TRBJ2-7; cdr3_aa: CASSLEGQGHYEQYF; cdr3_nt: TGTGCCAGCAGCTTAGAAGGTCAGGGACACTACGAGCAGTACTTC
d_call: TRBD2; v_call: TRBV7-2; clone_size: few; j_call: TRBJ2-3; cdr3_aa: CASSTRTSVLTDTQYF; cdr3_nt: TGTGCCAGCAGCACAAGGACTAGCGTTCTCACAGATACGCAGTATTTT
d_call: TRBD2; v_call: TRBV6-6; clone_size: NA; j_call: TRBJ2-3; cdr3_aa: CASSTSGGNSDTQYF; cdr3_nt: TGTGCCAGCAGCACTAGCGGGGGGAATTCAGATACGCAGTATTTT
d_call: TRBD2; v_call: TRBV20-1; clone_size: NA; j_call: TRBJ2-5; cdr3_aa: CSAKTSGRWETQYF; cdr3_nt: TGCAGTGCTAAAACTAGCGGGAGGTGGGAGACCCAGTACTTC
d_call: NA; v_call: TRBV28; clone_size: NA; j_call: TRBJ1-5; cdr3_aa: CASALGEGRGQPQHF; cdr3_nt: TGTGCCAGCGCCCTAGGAGAGGGGAGGGGTCAGCCCCAGCATTTT
d_call: TRBD2; v_call: TRBV6-5; clone_size: few; j_call: TRBJ2-7; cdr3_aa: CASSYLAADSYEQYF; cdr3_nt: TGTGCCAGCAGTTACCTAGCGGCCGACTCCTACGAGCAGTACTTC
d_call: NA; v_call: TRBV7-2; clone_size: few; j_call: TRBJ2-7; cdr3_aa: CASSSIGEADEQYF; cdr3_nt: TGTGCCAGCAGCTCCATCGGGGAAGCGGACGAGCAGTACTTC
d_call: NA; v_call: TRBV2; clone_size: NA; j_call: TRBJ2-1; cdr3_aa: CASRLASNEQFF; cdr3_nt: TGTGCCAGCAGGCTCGCCAGCAATGAGCAGTTCTTC
d_call: NA; v_call: TRBV6-1; clone_size: NA; j_call: TRBJ2-5; cdr3_aa: CASSGNGVTQYF; cdr3_nt: TGTGCCAGCAGTGGAAATGGGGTGACCCAGTACTTC
d_call: NA; v_call: TRBV12-3/TRBV12-4; clone_size: NA; j_call: TRBJ2-3; cdr3_aa: CASSPLGAGGRGTQYF; cdr3_nt: TGTGCCAGCAGCCCCCTAGGGGCCGGTGGGAGGGGGACGCAGTATTTT
d_call: TRBD1; v_call: TRBV29-1; clone_size: NA; j_call: TRBJ1-2; cdr3_aa: CSVAGDRQGQYGYTF; cdr3_nt: TGCAGCGTTGCGGGGGACCGACAGGGACAATATGGCTACACCTTC
d_call: NA; v_call: TRBV6-2/TRBV6-3; clone_size: NA; j_call: TRBJ2-1; cdr3_aa: CASNDGIASQFF; cdr3_nt: TGTGCCAGCAATGACGGGATAGCGTCGCAGTTCTTC
d_call: NA; v_call: TRBV6-6; clone_size: NA; j_call: TRBJ1-2; cdr3_aa: CASSYSGGTEGYTF; cdr3_nt: TGTGCCAGCAGTTACTCCGGGGGGACCGAGGGCTACACCTTC
d_call: NA; v_call: TRBV4-2; clone_size: many; j_call: TRBJ2-1; cdr3_aa: CASSQDGKRPPDNEQFF; cdr3_nt: TGTGCCAGCAGCCAAGACGGGAAACGACCCCCCGACAATGAGCAGTTCTTC
d_call: TRBD2; v_call: TRBV29-1; clone_size: NA; j_call: TRBJ2-2; cdr3_aa: CSVKTSGRARAGELFF; cdr3_nt: TGCAGCGTAAAGACTAGCGGGAGGGCCCGGGCCGGGGAGCTGTTTTTT
d_call: TRBD1; v_call: TRBV6-5; clone_size: NA; j_call: TRBJ2-1; cdr3_aa: CASSYGFGAGGSEQFF; cdr3_nt: TGTGCCAGCAGTTACGGGTTCGGGGCAGGGGGCAGTGAGCAGTTCTTC
d_call: NA; v_call: TRBV6-2/TRBV6-3; clone_size: few; j_call: TRBJ2-3; cdr3_aa: CASSRTSDTQYF; cdr3_nt: TGTGCCAGCAGCCGGACCTCAGATACGCAGTATTTT
d_call: NA; v_call: TRBV6-5; clone_size: NA; j_call: TRBJ2-3; cdr3_aa: CASNQGADSTDTQYF; cdr3_nt: TGTGCCAGCAACCAAGGAGCGGATAGCACAGATACGCAGTATTTT
d_call: NA; v_call: TRBV5-1; clone_size: few; j_call: TRBJ2-2; cdr3_aa: CASSLDFGGRGTGELFF; cdr3_nt: TGCGCCAGCAGCTTGGATTTTGGAGGAAGAGGCACCGGGGAGCTGTTTTTT
d_call: NA; v_call: TRBV5-1; clone_size: few; j_call: TRBJ2-4; cdr3_aa: CASSPQDKVKNIQYF; cdr3_nt: TGCGCCAGCAGCCCGCAGGACAAAGTCAAAAACATTCAGTACTTC
d_call: NA; v_call: TRBV7-9; clone_size: few; j_call: TRBJ2-6; cdr3_aa: CASSSTPGQGANVLTF; cdr3_nt: TGTGCCAGCAGCTCAACCCCAGGGCAAGGGGCCAACGTCCTGACTTTC
d_call: TRBD2; v_call: TRBV5-5; clone_size: NA; j_call: TRBJ2-3; cdr3_aa: CASSSPGLAGARSTDTQYF; cdr3_nt: TGTGCCAGCAGCTCCCCGGGACTAGCGGGGGCGCGGAGCACAGATACGCAGTATTTT